The clone carrying this T cell receptor (beta chain) has only one observation. This entry belongs to a study of cytomegalovirus exposure and HLA in healthy donors. Repertoires were generated with immunoSEQ multiplex PCR, while TCRdb's copy carries only in-frame clones and drops some. The sample shows roughly 300,000 clones, 75% to 90% of them seen only once. After removal of 3 bases from V and 7 bases from J, the junction contained 4 bases not matched to a gene. The CDR3 sequence is 14 residues long. Germline-derived CDR1 and CDR2 are MNHEY and SMNVEV (reference sequence). The rearrangement uses TRBV27 and TRBJ2-2; 8 positions agree with TRBD1. This receptor was identified in a woman aged 25 to 45 in good health and CMV-seropositive. Specimen: PBMCs. CDR3 coding DNA: TGTGCCAGCAGTTTCCAGGGGGCGATCGGGGAGCTGTTTTTT. Translated: CASSFQGAIGELFF.